This TCR beta chain is from a study of Ad26.COV2.S vaccination and SARS-CoV-2 variants. About the research overall: The trial was COV1001 and the donor's arm was Ad26.COV2.S. Intramuscular Ad26.COV2.S at 5x10^10 or 1x10^11 viral particles.

Libraries were prepared by immunoSEQ multiplex PCR; TCRdb keeps only in-frame clonotypes and omits some of them. The data contain fewer than 400,000 clones, 89% of them singletons. There are 13 residues in the CDR3. Losses at the gene ends were 7 bases for V and 4 bases for J; bases not matched to a gene: 3. In germline, CDR1 is LGHDT, CDR2 YNNKEL (reference sequence). Indicated treatment: roughly 19 received Ad26.COV2.S at low or high dose, single or two shots; 5 received placebo; per-sample allocation not given. Day 63 after the first injection of vaccine or placebo was the sampling time. This sequence originates from a person between 18 and 65 years old who received the Ad26.COV2.S COVID-19 vaccine or a placebo. The source was peripheral blood, collected in a trial of Ad26.COV2.S vaccine versus placebo. The chain combines TRBV3-1 (or the pseudogene TRBV3-2) with TRBJ2-1, with 8 bases matching TRBD1. The CDR3, as DNA: TGTGCCAGCAACACAGGGGGTTACAATGAGCAGTTCTTC. Protein product: CASNTGGYNEQFF.